Listed below are T cell receptor beta chains from one sample, sequenced in a study of T cell responses to AZD1222 COVID-19 vaccine. Produced via immunoSEQ multiplex PCR; TCRdb's table is partial and in-frame only. The sample lists around 150,000 clones, more than 85% occurring once. Specimen: peripheral blood, collected 28 days after the second AZD1222 dose. Receptors were obtained from an adult who received the AZD1222 COVID-19 vaccine. CDR3s include the opening cysteine and the closing phenylalanine or tryptophan. Each record gives: clone size, V gene, D gene, J gene, CDR3 protein, CDR3 DNA. A D gene is named only where the DNA matches it firmly. Clone sizes are given selectively: once, few, many, or a class where the clone is expanded.

>-|TRBV18|-|TRBJ1-2
CASSPDSWAASDGYTF
TGTGCCAGCTCACCGGACTCCTGGGCCGCGAGCGATGGCTACACCTTC
>-|TRBV12-5|TRBD2|TRBJ2-1
CASALASGSRIKQFF
TGTGCTAGTGCCCTAGCTAGCGGGAGTAGAATTAAGCAGTTCTTC
>-|TRBV7-3|-|TRBJ2-1
CASSNGGNEQFF
TGTGCCAGCAGCAATGGGGGTAATGAGCAGTTCTTC
>-|TRBV6-5|-|TRBJ1-5
CASPRGRRNQPQHF
TGTGCCAGCCCTCGGGGGAGGCGCAATCAGCCCCAGCATTTT
>-|TRBV11-2|-|TRBJ2-5
CASSSQSGGQETQYF
TGTGCCAGCAGCTCCCAATCGGGCGGACAAGAGACCCAGTACTTC
>-|TRBV4-3|-|TRBJ1-2
CASSQDWGYGYTF
TGCGCCAGCAGCCAAGATTGGGGCTATGGCTACACCTTC
>-|TRBV7-9|TRBD1|TRBJ1-4
CASSVQGAGNEKLFF
TGTGCCAGCAGCGTACAGGGGGCGGGTAATGAAAAACTGTTTTTT
>-|TRBV9|-|TRBJ1-1
CASSASPTGYTEAFF
TGTGCCAGCAGCGCCAGCCCTACAGGTTACACTGAAGCTTTCTTT
>-|TRBV7-8|-|TRBJ1-2
CASSLGISGSDGYTF
TGTGCCAGCAGCTTGGGGATATCGGGGAGCGATGGCTACACCTTC
>-|TRBV2|-|TRBJ2-7
CASSDGSYEQYF
TGTGCCAGCAGTGACGGATCCTACGAGCAGTACTTC
>-|TRBV7-3|TRBD2|TRBJ2-1
CASSLLGLAGAGNEQFF
TGTGCCAGCAGCCTCCTGGGACTAGCGGGAGCTGGCAATGAGCAGTTCTTC
>-|TRBV29-1|-|TRBJ1-1
CSVELGYTEAFF
TGCAGCGTTGAATTAGGGTACACTGAAGCTTTCTTT
>-|TRBV5-1|-|TRBJ1-3
CASSPTGPSSGNTIYF
TGCGCCAGCAGCCCGACAGGCCCCAGCTCTGGAAACACCATATATTTT
>-|TRBV28|-|TRBJ2-6
CASSWGVSGANVLTF
TGTGCCAGCAGTTGGGGGGTGTCTGGGGCCAACGTCCTGACTTTC
>-|TRBV28|-|TRBJ1-5
CASSPPHQPQHF
TGTGCCAGCAGTCCCCCTCATCAGCCCCAGCATTTT
>-|TRBV3-1/TRBV3-2|-|TRBJ2-2
CASSRVPLSTGELFF
TGTGCCAGCAGCCGGGTACCTCTAAGCACCGGGGAGCTGTTTTTT
>-|TRBV2|TRBD1|TRBJ1-4
CASKPTGTNEKLFF
TGTGCCAGCAAACCGACAGGGACTAATGAAAAACTGTTTTTT
>-|TRBV28|-|TRBJ2-7
CASRGRLSYEQYF
TGTGCCAGCAGGGGGCGACTATCCTACGAGCAGTACTTC
>-|TRBV10-3|-|TRBJ2-5
CAISEPGVETQYF
TGTGCCATCAGTGAACCCGGGGTCGAGACCCAGTACTTC
>-|TRBV28|-|TRBJ1-6
CASSYTAPGGGNSPLHF
TGTGCCAGCAGTTATACGGCCCCCGGGGGCGGGAATTCACCCCTCCACTTT
>once|TRBV6-6|-|TRBJ1-1
CASSEIGGLGAFF
TGTGCCAGCAGCGAGATTGGGGGACTTGGGGCTTTCTTT
>once|TRBV2|-|TRBJ1-1
CASSVRGPGAFF
TGTGCCAGCAGTGTAAGGGGACCTGGGGCTTTCTTT
>-|TRBV6-2/TRBV6-3|-|TRBJ2-7
CASSLQGYEQYF
TGTGCCAGCAGTTTACAGGGCTACGAGCAGTACTTC
>-|TRBV5-4|-|TRBJ2-1
CASSLDLGPSSYNEQFF
TGTGCCAGCAGCTTGGACTTGGGACCTTCCTCCTACAATGAGCAGTTCTTC
>-|TRBV7-2|-|TRBJ1-1
CASSFFLGWRTEAFF
TGTGCCAGCAGCTTCTTTTTAGGGTGGAGGACTGAAGCTTTCTTT
>-|TRBV10-3|-|TRBJ2-7
CAISDGDHYYEQYF
TGTGCCATCAGTGATGGGGACCACTACTACGAGCAGTACTTC
>once|TRBV18|TRBD1|TRBJ1-1
CASSRDRGGGTEAFF
TGTGCCAGCTCAAGGGACAGGGGAGGCGGCACTGAAGCTTTCTTT
>-|TRBV9|-|TRBJ1-1
CASNAGQSNEAFF
TGTGCCAGCAACGCCGGACAGTCTAATGAAGCTTTCTTT
>once|TRBV11-2|TRBD2|TRBJ2-1
CASSLASGRHNEQFF
TGTGCCAGCAGCTTAGCTAGCGGGAGACACAATGAGCAGTTCTTC
>-|TRBV18|TRBD1|TRBJ1-2
CASSPGQGVYGYTF
TGTGCCAGCTCACCAGGACAGGGGGTATATGGCTACACCTTC
>-|TRBV19|TRBD2|TRBJ2-4
CASSRAGTSGTAKNIQYF
TGTGCCAGTAGTCGCGCCGGGACTAGCGGGACCGCCAAAAACATTCAGTACTTC
>-|TRBV7-3|-|TRBJ2-1
CASSPTDFNEQFF
TGTGCCAGCAGTCCGACGGATTTCAATGAGCAGTTCTTC
>-|TRBV28|TRBD2|TRBJ2-1
CASSVGLAVSQALYNEQFF
TGTGCCAGCAGCGTCGGACTAGCGGTTTCCCAGGCCCTATACAATGAGCAGTTCTTC
>-|TRBV6-1|-|TRBJ1-2
CASSERRVWGYTF
TGTGCCAGCAGTGAACGGAGAGTGTGGGGCTACACCTTC
>-|TRBV24-1|TRBD2|TRBJ2-1
CATSDPSGSGNEQFF
TGTGCCACCAGTGATCCTAGCGGGAGTGGGAATGAGCAGTTCTTC
>-|TRBV6-2/TRBV6-3|-|TRBJ1-6
CASSFLDGGSPLHF
TGTGCCAGCAGTTTTCTGGATGGAGGTTCACCCCTCCACTTT
>-|TRBV7-3|-|TRBJ1-1
CASSLGAGTEAFF
TGTGCCAGCAGCTTGGGAGCGGGCACTGAAGCTTTCTTT
>-|TRBV2|TRBD1|TRBJ2-7
CASADRGSLYEQYF
TGTGCCAGCGCCGACAGGGGCAGTCTCTACGAGCAGTACTTC
>-|TRBV4-1|TRBD1|TRBJ2-7
CASSQAGGHYEQYF
TGCGCCAGCAGCCAAGCAGGGGGCCATTACGAGCAGTACTTC
>-|TRBV7-9|-|TRBJ2-7
CASSLGGGGYEQYF
TGTGCCAGCAGCTTAGGTGGGGGAGGCTACGAGCAGTACTTC
>-|TRBV9|-|TRBJ1-1
CASSAALGGYTEAFF
TGTGCCAGCAGCGCCGCCCTAGGGGGGTACACTGAAGCTTTCTTT
>-|TRBV28|TRBD1|TRBJ1-1
CASETGGVRDTEAFF
TGTGCCAGCGAAACAGGGGGCGTTCGGGACACTGAAGCTTTCTTT
>-|TRBV19|TRBD1|TRBJ1-2
CASSKDREHGYTF
TGTGCCAGTAGTAAGGACAGGGAACATGGCTACACCTTC
>-|TRBV28|-|TRBJ1-2
CASRRTERYGYTF
TGTGCCAGCAGGCGGACAGAGCGCTATGGCTACACCTTC
>-|TRBV19|-|TRBJ1-4
CASSISWSTNEKLFF
TGTGCCAGTAGTATATCTTGGTCAACTAATGAAAAACTGTTTTTT